This T cell receptor beta chain was retrieved from a study of blood T cell repertoires in COVID-19. For the study at large: In each case, the material was cDNA or gDNA derived from T cells, B-cell-depleted T cells, or PBMCs.

The V gene lost 5 bases and the J gene lost 0 bases, with 11 bases spanning the gap. The length of the CDR3 is 15 residues. CDR1 and CDR2 from the germline V gene are MDHEN and SYDVKM. Sequenced by immunoSEQ multiplex PCR; TCRdb stores in-frame clones only, minus some. The sample lists under 300,000 clones, 70% to 90% seen once, with approximately 2% in the top ten. The sample taken for sequencing was PBMCs or T cells enriched from blood (not recorded which). This TCR was recovered from a woman in her fifties or sixties in a cohort exposed to, infected with or recovered from COVID-19 (not recorded which). V is TRBV28 and J is TRBJ1-3; no definite D call. The CDR3 loop is CASSLDGNSGNTIYF. As DNA, the CDR3 is TGTGCCAGCAGTCTCGACGGGAACTCTGGAAACACCATATATTTT.